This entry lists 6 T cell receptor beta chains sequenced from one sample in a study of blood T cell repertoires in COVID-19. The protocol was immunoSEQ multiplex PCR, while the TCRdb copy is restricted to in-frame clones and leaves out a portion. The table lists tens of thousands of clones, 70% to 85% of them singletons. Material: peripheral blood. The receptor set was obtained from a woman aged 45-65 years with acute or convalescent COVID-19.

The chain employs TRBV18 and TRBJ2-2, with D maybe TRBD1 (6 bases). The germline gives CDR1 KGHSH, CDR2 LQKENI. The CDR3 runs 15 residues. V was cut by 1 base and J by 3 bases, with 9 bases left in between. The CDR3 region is CASSPLQGYTGELFF. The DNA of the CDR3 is TGTGCCAGCTCACCACTACAGGGCTACACCGGGGAGCTGTTTTTT.

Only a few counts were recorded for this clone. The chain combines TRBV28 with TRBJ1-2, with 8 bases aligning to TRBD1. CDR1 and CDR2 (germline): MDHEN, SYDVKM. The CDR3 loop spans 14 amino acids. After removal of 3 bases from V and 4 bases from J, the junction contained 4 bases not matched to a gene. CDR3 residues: CASSFETGVYGYTF. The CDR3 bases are TGTGCCAGCAGTTTCGAGACAGGGGTCTATGGCTACACCTTC.

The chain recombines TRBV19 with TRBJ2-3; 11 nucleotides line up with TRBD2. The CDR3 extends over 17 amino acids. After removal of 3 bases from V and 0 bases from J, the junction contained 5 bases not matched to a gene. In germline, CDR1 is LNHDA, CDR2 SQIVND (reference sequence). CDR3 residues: CASSIRGTSGSTDTQYF. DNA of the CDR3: TGTGCCAGTAGTATCCGCGGGACTAGCGGTAGCACAGATACGCAGTATTTT.

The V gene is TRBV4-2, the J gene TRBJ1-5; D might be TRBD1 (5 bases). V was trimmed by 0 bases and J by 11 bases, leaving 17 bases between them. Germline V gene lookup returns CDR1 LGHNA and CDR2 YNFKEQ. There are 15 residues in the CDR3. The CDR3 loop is CASSQEVGRVRAQHF. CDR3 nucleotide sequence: TGTGCCAGCAGCCAAGAGGTTGGCAGGGTAAGGGCCCAGCATTTT.

CDR3 in amino acids: CASSSPQDYGYTF. CDR3 nucleotides: TGTGCCAGCAGCTCGCCGCAGGACTATGGCTACACCTTC. This rearrangement joins TRBV5-4 to TRBJ1-2; D is unclear. V was pared by 3 bases and J by 3 bases, with 9 bases between. Germline V gene data show CDR1 as SGHNT and CDR2 as YYREEE (reference sequence). The CDR3 has 13 amino acids.

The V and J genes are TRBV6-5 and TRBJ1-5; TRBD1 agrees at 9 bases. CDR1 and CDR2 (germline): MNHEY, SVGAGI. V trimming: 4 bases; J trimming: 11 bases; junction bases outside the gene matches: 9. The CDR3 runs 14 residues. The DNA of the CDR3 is TGTGCCAGCAGTTCCGGGACAGGGCATTTGTCCCAGCATTTT. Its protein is CASSSGTGHLSQHF.